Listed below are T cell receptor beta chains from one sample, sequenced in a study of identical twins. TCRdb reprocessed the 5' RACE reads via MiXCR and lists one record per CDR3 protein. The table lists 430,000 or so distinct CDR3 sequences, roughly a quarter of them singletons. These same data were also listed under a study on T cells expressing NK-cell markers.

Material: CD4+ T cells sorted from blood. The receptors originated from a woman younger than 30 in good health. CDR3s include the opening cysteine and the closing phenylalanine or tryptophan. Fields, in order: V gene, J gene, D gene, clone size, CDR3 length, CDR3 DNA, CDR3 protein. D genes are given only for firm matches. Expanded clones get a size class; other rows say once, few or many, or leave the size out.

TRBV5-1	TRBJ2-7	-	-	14	TGCGCCAGCAGCTTGTCGGCGGCTGCCTACGAGCAGTACTTC	CASSLSAAAYEQYF
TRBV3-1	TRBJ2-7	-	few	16	TGTGCCAGCAGCCAGGTTCTCAGGGGATCGTCCTACGAGCAGTACTTC	CASSQVLRGSSYEQYF
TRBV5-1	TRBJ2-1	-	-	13	TGCGCCAGCAGCCGCGGGGTCGGCAATGAGCAGTTCTTC	CASSRGVGNEQFF
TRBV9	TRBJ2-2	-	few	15	TGTGCCAGCAGCGTAGGAAGCGGGAACACCGGGGAGCTGTTTTTT	CASSVGSGNTGELFF
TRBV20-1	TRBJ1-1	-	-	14	TGCAGTGCTAGAGCTGGACACCCGAACACTGAAGCTTTCTTT	CSARAGHPNTEAFF
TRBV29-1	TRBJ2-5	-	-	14	TGCAGCGTTGAAGGCGGCAAGGTAGTGGAGACCCAGTACTTC	CSVEGGKVVETQYF
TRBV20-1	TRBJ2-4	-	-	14	TGCAGTGCTAGCTACACGAGGGGGGAAAACATTCAGTACTTC	CSASYTRGENIQYF
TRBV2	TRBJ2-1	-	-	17	TGTGCCAGCAGCCCCCTAGGTGGGCTAGACCTCTACAATGAGCAGTTCTTC	CASSPLGGLDLYNEQFF
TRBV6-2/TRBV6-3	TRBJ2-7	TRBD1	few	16	TGTGCCAGCAGTACTGGACAGGGGAGGAAGGTCTACGAGCAGTACTTC	CASSTGQGRKVYEQYF
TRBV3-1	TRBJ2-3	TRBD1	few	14	TGTGCCAGCAGCCAAGCAGGGGGCGCGGATACGCAGTATTTT	CASSQAGGADTQYF
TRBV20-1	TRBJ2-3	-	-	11	TGCAGTGCCGCAAGGGCAGATACGCAGTATTTT	CSAARADTQYF
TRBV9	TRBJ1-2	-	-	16	TGTGCCAGCACTACCGGGACGGGCGGGGGGTTTTATGGCTACACCTTC	CASTTGTGGGFYGYTF
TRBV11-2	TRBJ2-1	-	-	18	TGTGCCAGCAGCCCACTTAAATCAGCAGGGGAAAAGTCGAATGAGCAGTTCTTC	CASSPLKSAGEKSNEQFF
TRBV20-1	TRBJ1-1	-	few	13	TGCAGTGCTAGGGGCAGGGAGGACAGTGAAGCTTTCTTT	CSARGREDSEAFF